Listed below are T cell receptor beta chains from one sample, sequenced in a study of T cells of healthy individuals. TCRdb independently ran MiXCR on the 5' RACE reads; one entry per CDR3 protein. The repertoire holds some 39,000 distinct CDR3 sequences, with about 4.2% as singletons. These receptor sequences come from a human donor in good health. Each CDR3 is given with its conserved first and last residue. Each record gives: CDR3 length, clone size, D gene, V gene, J gene, CDR3 protein, CDR3 DNA. The D gene is left open where the match is weak. Clone size is shown for a subset of rows, as once, few, many or a class of expanded clone.

len: 14; abundance: many; d_gene: NA; v_gene: TRBV5-6; j_gene: TRBJ1-6; CDR3aa: CASSLYGLNSPLHF; CDR3nt: TGTGCCAGCAGCTTATATGGCCTAAATTCACCCCTCCACTTT
len: 14; abundance: many; d_gene: TRBD2; v_gene: TRBV20-1; j_gene: TRBJ2-7; CDR3aa: CSAPGRASGPEQYF; CDR3nt: TGCAGTGCTCCAGGGCGGGCTAGCGGCCCCGAGCAGTACTTC
len: 17; abundance: many; d_gene: NA; v_gene: TRBV20-1; j_gene: TRBJ2-4; CDR3aa: CSARDEARGLAKNIQYF; CDR3nt: TGCAGTGCTAGAGATGAGGCGCGGGGGCTAGCCAAAAACATTCAGTACTTC
len: 15; abundance: many; d_gene: NA; v_gene: TRBV7-9; j_gene: TRBJ2-1; CDR3aa: CASSLVTRGFEEQFF; CDR3nt: TGTGCCAGCAGCTTAGTTACTAGGGGATTCGAGGAGCAGTTCTTC
len: 13; abundance: NA; d_gene: NA; v_gene: TRBV3-1; j_gene: TRBJ2-2; CDR3aa: CASSRGLGGELFF; CDR3nt: TGTGCCAGCAGCCGAGGACTCGGCGGGGAGCTGTTTTTT
len: 13; abundance: few; d_gene: NA; v_gene: TRBV27; j_gene: TRBJ2-7; CDR3aa: CASSLMGPHEQYF; CDR3nt: TGTGCCAGCAGTTTAATGGGTCCCCACGAGCAGTACTTC
len: 17; abundance: many; d_gene: TRBD1; v_gene: TRBV20-1; j_gene: TRBJ2-1; CDR3aa: CSARDAVAGGLGNEQFF; CDR3nt: TGCAGTGCTAGAGATGCAGTGGCAGGGGGCCTTGGCAATGAGCAGTTCTTC
len: 16; abundance: many; d_gene: TRBD1; v_gene: TRBV2; j_gene: TRBJ2-5; CDR3aa: CASSEGGTGLRETQYF; CDR3nt: TGTGCCAGCAGTGAAGGCGGGACAGGGCTAAGAGAGACCCAGTACTTC
len: 15; abundance: NA; d_gene: TRBD1; v_gene: TRBV7-8; j_gene: TRBJ2-7; CDR3aa: CASSLVRDRVDEQYF; CDR3nt: TGTGCCAGCAGCTTAGTGAGGGACAGGGTTGACGAGCAGTACTTC
len: 12; abundance: NA; d_gene: NA; v_gene: TRBV12-3/TRBV12-4; j_gene: TRBJ1-1; CDR3aa: CASRWENTEAFF; CDR3nt: TGTGCCAGCAGATGGGAGAACACTGAAGCTTTCTTT
len: 17; abundance: few; d_gene: TRBD2; v_gene: TRBV13; j_gene: TRBJ2-3; CDR3aa: CASSFGTSGSLRNTQYF; CDR3nt: TGTGCCAGCAGCTTCGGGACTAGCGGCTCGCTGCGAAATACGCAGTATTTT
len: 17; abundance: many; d_gene: TRBD1; v_gene: TRBV5-1; j_gene: TRBJ1-2; CDR3aa: CASSLGVPGQGNYGYTF; CDR3nt: TGCGCCAGCAGCTTGGGTGTCCCGGGACAGGGAAACTATGGCTACACCTTC
len: 13; abundance: NA; d_gene: NA; v_gene: TRBV29-1; j_gene: TRBJ1-1; CDR3aa: CSVERGWNTEAFF; CDR3nt: TGCAGCGTTGAAAGGGGCTGGAACACTGAAGCTTTCTTT
len: 18; abundance: few; d_gene: TRBD2; v_gene: TRBV13; j_gene: TRBJ2-7; CDR3aa: CASSPGTSGGFMNYEQYF; CDR3nt: TGTGCCAGCAGCCCTGGGACTAGCGGGGGTTTCATGAACTACGAGCAGTACTTC
len: 16; abundance: few; d_gene: TRBD2; v_gene: TRBV28; j_gene: TRBJ2-7; CDR3aa: CASSLPGGLGSHEQYF; CDR3nt: TGTGCCAGCAGTTTACCGGGGGGGCTCGGGTCCCACGAGCAGTACTTC
len: 16; abundance: many; d_gene: NA; v_gene: TRBV19; j_gene: TRBJ2-4; CDR3aa: CASSILGDLAKNIQYF; CDR3nt: TGTGCCAGTAGTATCCTCGGGGACTTAGCCAAAAACATTCAGTACTTC
len: 14; abundance: NA; d_gene: NA; v_gene: TRBV5-4; j_gene: TRBJ2-6; CDR3aa: CASSLRSGANVLTF; CDR3nt: TGTGCCAGCAGTTTGCGTTCTGGGGCCAACGTCCTGACTTTC
len: 15; abundance: few; d_gene: NA; v_gene: TRBV14; j_gene: TRBJ2-1; CDR3aa: CASSQDGLATNEQFF; CDR3nt: TGTGCCAGCAGCCAAGACGGGCTAGCTACCAATGAGCAGTTCTTC